A selection of T cell receptor beta chains follows, all from one sample in a study of T cell responses to AZD1222 COVID-19 vaccine. The data were produced by immunoSEQ multiplex PCR, yet TCRdb's version contains in-frame clones alone and is incomplete. The repertoire consists of about 67,000 clones, with around four fifths occurring once and the leading ten covering around 20%. This specimen was peripheral blood, taken on day 0 of AZD1222 vaccination. Receptors originate from an adult in good health. Each CDR3 is given with its conserved first and last residue. D genes are given only for firm matches. Clone sizes are given selectively: once, few, many, or a class where the clone is expanded.

size: once; V: TRBV3-1/TRBV3-2; D: -; J: TRBJ2-1; DNA: TGTGCCAGCAGCCAAGATCAGCGGACCCGGGAGTACAATGAGCAGTTCTTC; CDR3: CASSQDQRTREYNEQFF
size: -; V: TRBV7-2; D: -; J: TRBJ1-3; DNA: TGTGCCAGCAGCTTGCGGGAGGGCAACACCATATATTTT; CDR3: CASSLREGNTIYF
size: -; V: TRBV19; D: TRBD2; J: TRBJ2-1; DNA: TGTGCCAGTAGTATAGGGGAGGGCAGGTACTATGAGCAGTTCTTC; CDR3: CASSIGEGRYYEQFF
size: -; V: TRBV3-1/TRBV3-2; D: -; J: TRBJ1-4; DNA: TGTGCCAGCAGCCAAGCGGGTTCGGAAAAACTGTTTTTT; CDR3: CASSQAGSEKLFF
size: -; V: TRBV6-5; D: TRBD1; J: TRBJ1-1; DNA: TGTGCCAGCACTGGACAGGGTTTAGGCACTGAAGCTTTCTTT; CDR3: CASTGQGLGTEAFF
size: -; V: TRBV19; D: TRBD1; J: TRBJ1-1; DNA: TGTGCCAGTAGTATAGGGCCAGGGGGCACTGAAGCTTTCTTT; CDR3: CASSIGPGGTEAFF
size: -; V: TRBV6-4; D: -; J: TRBJ2-5; DNA: TGTGCCAGCAAACGGGACCCACTGGGAGAGACCCAGTACTTC; CDR3: CASKRDPLGETQYF
size: -; V: TRBV7-9; D: TRBD1; J: TRBJ1-1; DNA: TGTGCCAGCAGCGGAGGACAGGGGGCGGCTGAAGCTTTCTTT; CDR3: CASSGGQGAAEAFF
size: once; V: TRBV4-2; D: -; J: TRBJ2-2; DNA: TGTGCCAGCAGCCAAGAATGGGGCCGGGAGCTGTTTTTT; CDR3: CASSQEWGRELFF
size: -; V: TRBV5-1; D: -; J: TRBJ1-2; DNA: TGCGCCAGCAGCTTGGAGGCAGTGTACTATGGCTACACCTTC; CDR3: CASSLEAVYYGYTF
size: -; V: TRBV15; D: -; J: TRBJ2-5; DNA: TGTGCCACCAGCAGAGATTTCGGGGGGCTACTTCCAGAGACCCAGTACTTC; CDR3: CATSRDFGGLLPETQYF
size: once; V: TRBV19; D: -; J: TRBJ1-5; DNA: TGTGCCAGTAGGGGGTCGCGGTCCCAGCATTTT; CDR3: CASRGSRSQHF
size: few; V: TRBV19; D: -; J: TRBJ1-1; DNA: TGTGCCAGTAGTAAGACGAGGGCTGAAGCTTTCTTT; CDR3: CASSKTRAEAFF
size: -; V: TRBV7-3; D: -; J: TRBJ2-2; DNA: TGTGCCAGCCGCCCAGCGGGGAACACCGGGGAGCTGTTTTTT; CDR3: CASRPAGNTGELFF
size: -; V: TRBV27; D: TRBD1; J: TRBJ2-1; DNA: TGTGCCAGCGGTAACAGGGGAAGCAATGAGCAGTTCTTC; CDR3: CASGNRGSNEQFF
size: -; V: TRBV27; D: -; J: TRBJ1-2; DNA: TGTGCCAGCCAAATCAGGGAAGGCTATGGCTACACCTTC; CDR3: CASQIREGYGYTF
size: -; V: TRBV18; D: -; J: TRBJ1-1; DNA: TGTGCCAGCTCACCGGTAGCCAACACTGAAGCTTTCTTT; CDR3: CASSPVANTEAFF
size: few; V: TRBV28; D: TRBD1; J: TRBJ1-4; DNA: TGTGCCAGCAGTCCTCCCAGGGGGAAACTGTTTTTT; CDR3: CASSPPRGKLFF
size: -; V: TRBV5-1; D: -; J: TRBJ2-7; DNA: TGCGCCAGCAGCGGGGGGACGGGCCCCTACGAGCAGTACTTC; CDR3: CASSGGTGPYEQYF
size: -; V: TRBV7-8; D: -; J: TRBJ1-5; DNA: TGTGCCAGCAGCTTAAGTCGGCGTCAGCCCCAGCATTTT; CDR3: CASSLSRRQPQHF
size: once; V: TRBV5-1; D: -; J: TRBJ1-1; DNA: TGCGCCAGCAGCTTAGAAACAGCGTACCTTGAAGCTTTCTTT; CDR3: CASSLETAYLEAFF
size: many; V: TRBV28; D: -; J: TRBJ1-5; DNA: TGTGCCAGCAGTTGGCCGGCCAGTACCCAGCATTTT; CDR3: CASSWPASTQHF
size: -; V: TRBV28; D: -; J: TRBJ1-5; DNA: TGTGCCAGCAGCCTAGAAGAAATTGGGCAGCCCCAGCATTTT; CDR3: CASSLEEIGQPQHF